This T cell receptor (beta chain) was profiled in a study of blood T cell repertoires in COVID-19. In the original workflow: Researchers report that nucleated cell counts were estimated from reference gene primer amplification. TCRdb keeps only in-frame clones here, not all; method: immunoSEQ multiplex PCR. That table is the source of V, J and clone size, and D and trimming were worked out from the DNA. This sample has 150,000 or so clones; about 80% occur once, and the top ten carry 9.2%. Trimming pared 3 bases from V and 7 bases from J, leaving 8 bases between. Germline CDR1 and CDR2: KGHDR and SFDVKD. This CDR3 comprises 12 residues. The participants were between roughly 18 and 100 years old and came from under 25 US areas.

The chain employs TRBV24-1 and TRBJ1-2; D is uncertain. The sequence was collected from a man in his fifties who had recovered from COVID-19. The sequenced material came from PBMCs or T cells enriched from blood (not recorded which). CDR3 region: CATSDNPGGYTF. The CDR3 bases are TGTGCCACCAGTGATAATCCAGGTGGCTACACCTTC.